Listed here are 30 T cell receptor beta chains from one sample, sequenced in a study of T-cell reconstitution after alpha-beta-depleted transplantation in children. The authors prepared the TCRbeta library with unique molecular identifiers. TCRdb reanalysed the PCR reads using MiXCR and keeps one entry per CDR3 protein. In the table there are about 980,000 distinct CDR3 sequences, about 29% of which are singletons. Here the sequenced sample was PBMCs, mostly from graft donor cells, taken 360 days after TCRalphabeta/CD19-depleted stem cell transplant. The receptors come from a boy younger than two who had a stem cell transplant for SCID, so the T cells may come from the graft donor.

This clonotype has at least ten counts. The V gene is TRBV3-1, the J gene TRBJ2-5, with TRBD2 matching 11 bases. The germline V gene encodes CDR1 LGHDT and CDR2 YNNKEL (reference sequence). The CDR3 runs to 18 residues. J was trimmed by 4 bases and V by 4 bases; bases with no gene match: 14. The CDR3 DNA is TGTGCCAGCAGCCTACTAGCGGGGGTGTCGGCATTTTCAGAGACCCAGTACTTC. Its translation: CASSLLAGVSAFSETQYF.

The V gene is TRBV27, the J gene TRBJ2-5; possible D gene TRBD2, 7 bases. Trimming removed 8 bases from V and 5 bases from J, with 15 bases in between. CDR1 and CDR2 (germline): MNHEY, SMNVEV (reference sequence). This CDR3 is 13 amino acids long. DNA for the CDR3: TGTGCCAGCGGAACCCCGGGGGGCGAGACCCAGTACTTC. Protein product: CASGTPGGETQYF.

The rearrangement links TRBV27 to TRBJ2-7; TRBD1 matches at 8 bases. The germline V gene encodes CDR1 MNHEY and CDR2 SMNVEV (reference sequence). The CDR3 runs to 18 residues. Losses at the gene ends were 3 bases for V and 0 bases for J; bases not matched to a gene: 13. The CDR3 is CASSFSGGAAPSSYEQYF. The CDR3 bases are TGTGCCAGCAGTTTCTCAGGGGGCGCGGCCCCCAGCTCCTACGAGCAGTACTTC.

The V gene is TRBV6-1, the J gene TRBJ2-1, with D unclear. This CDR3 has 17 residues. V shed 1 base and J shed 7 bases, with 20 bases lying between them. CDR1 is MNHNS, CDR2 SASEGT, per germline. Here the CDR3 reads CASSEVPFAAEYNEQFF. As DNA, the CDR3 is TGTGCCAGCAGTGAAGTTCCGTTCGCTGCCGAGTATAATGAGCAGTTCTTC.

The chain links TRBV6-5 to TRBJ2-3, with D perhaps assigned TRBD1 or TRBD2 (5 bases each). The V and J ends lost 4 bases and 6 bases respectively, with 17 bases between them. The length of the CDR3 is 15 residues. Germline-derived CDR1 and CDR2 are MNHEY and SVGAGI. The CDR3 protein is CASSWVGTTMDTQYF. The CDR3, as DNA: TGTGCCAGCAGTTGGGTCGGGACGACCATGGATACGCAGTATTTT.

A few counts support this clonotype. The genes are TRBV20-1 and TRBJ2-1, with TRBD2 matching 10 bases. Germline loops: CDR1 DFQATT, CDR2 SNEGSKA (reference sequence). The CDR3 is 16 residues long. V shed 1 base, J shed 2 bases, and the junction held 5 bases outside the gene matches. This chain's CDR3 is CSARVVLAGAYNEQFF. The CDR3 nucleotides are TGCAGTGCTAGAGTGGTCCTAGCGGGGGCCTACAATGAGCAGTTCTTC.

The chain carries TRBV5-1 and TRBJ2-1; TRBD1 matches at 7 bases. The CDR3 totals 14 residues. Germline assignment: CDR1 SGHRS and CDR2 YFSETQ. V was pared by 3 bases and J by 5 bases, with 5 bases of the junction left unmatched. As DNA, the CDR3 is TGCGCCAGCAGCTCGGTGACAGGGAACAATGAGCAGTTCTTC. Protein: CASSSVTGNNEQFF.

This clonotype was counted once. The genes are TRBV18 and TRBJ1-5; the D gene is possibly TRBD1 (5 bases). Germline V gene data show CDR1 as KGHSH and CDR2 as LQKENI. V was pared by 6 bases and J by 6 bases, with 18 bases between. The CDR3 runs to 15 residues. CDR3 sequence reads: CASSPIQGGGQPQHF. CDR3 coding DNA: TGTGCCAGCTCGCCCATCCAGGGTGGGGGTCAGCCCCAGCATTTT.

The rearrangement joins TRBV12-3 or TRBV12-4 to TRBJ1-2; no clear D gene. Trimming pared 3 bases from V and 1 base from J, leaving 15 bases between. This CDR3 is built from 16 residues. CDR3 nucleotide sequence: TGTGCCAGCAGTTTTCCCCGCGGTGGCCTTAACTATGGCTACACCTTC. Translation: CASSFPRGGLNYGYTF.

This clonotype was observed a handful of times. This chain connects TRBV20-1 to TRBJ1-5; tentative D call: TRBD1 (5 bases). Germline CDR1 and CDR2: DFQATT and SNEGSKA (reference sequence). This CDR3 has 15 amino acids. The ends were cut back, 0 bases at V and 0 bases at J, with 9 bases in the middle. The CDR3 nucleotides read TGCAGTGCTAGAGAGGGGGGGTATAGCAATCAGCCCCAGCATTTT. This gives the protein CSAREGGYSNQPQHF.

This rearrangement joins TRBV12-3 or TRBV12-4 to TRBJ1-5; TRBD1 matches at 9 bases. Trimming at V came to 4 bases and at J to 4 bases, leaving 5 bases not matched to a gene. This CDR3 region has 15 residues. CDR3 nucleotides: TGTGCCAGCAGTTCTTCCGGGACAGGGAATCAGCCCCAGCATTTT. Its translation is CASSSSGTGNQPQHF.

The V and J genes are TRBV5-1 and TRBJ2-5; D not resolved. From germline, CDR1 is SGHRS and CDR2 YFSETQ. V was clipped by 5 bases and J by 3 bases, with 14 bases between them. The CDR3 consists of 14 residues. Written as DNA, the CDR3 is TGCGCCAGCAGTCGTAGTCTTTTGGAAGAGACCCAGTACTTC. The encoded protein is CASSRSLLEETQYF.

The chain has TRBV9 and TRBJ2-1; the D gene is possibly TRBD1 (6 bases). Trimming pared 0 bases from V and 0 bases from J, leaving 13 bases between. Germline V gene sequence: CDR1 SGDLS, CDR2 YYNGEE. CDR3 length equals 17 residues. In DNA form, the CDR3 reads TGTGCCAGCAGCGTAGCCCCCCAGGGGAGCTCCTACAATGAGCAGTTCTTC. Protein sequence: CASSVAPQGSSYNEQFF.

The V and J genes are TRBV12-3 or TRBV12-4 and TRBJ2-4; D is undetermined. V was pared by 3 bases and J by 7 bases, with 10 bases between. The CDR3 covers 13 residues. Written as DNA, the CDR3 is TGTGCCAGCAGTTTGCAGACGGTGAACATTCAGTACTTC. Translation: CASSLQTVNIQYF.

In DNA, the CDR3 is TGTGCCAGCAGTCGCGGGGCAGGGGGCCATCAGCCCCAGCATTTT. As protein: CASSRGAGGHQPQHF. The V gene is TRBV6-1, the J gene TRBJ1-5; 8 bases are a match to TRBD1. Germline V gene sequence: CDR1 MNHNS, CDR2 SASEGT. Trimming took 5 bases from V and 5 from J; bases not matched to a gene: 8. The CDR3 covers 15 residues.

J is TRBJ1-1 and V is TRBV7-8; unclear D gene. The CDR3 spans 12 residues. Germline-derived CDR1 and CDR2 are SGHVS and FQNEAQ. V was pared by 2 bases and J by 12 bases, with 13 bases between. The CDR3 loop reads CASSLRWGTTFF. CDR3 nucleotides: TGTGCCAGCAGCTTACGGTGGGGAACAACTTTCTTT.

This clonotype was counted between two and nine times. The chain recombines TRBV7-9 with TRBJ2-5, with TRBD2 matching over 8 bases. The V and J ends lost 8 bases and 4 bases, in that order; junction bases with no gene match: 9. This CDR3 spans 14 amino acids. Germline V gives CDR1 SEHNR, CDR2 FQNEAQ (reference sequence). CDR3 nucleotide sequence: TGTGCCAGCGGGACTGCGGGGGGAGGAGAGACCCAGTACTTC. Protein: CASGTAGGGETQYF.

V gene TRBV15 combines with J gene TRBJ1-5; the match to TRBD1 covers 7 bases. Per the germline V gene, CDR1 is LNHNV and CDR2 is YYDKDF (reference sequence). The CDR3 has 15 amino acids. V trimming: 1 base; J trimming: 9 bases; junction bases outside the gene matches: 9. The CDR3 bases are TGTGCCACCAGCAGAGTCCGGGACAGAGGATGGCCCCAGCATTTT. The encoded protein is CATSRVRDRGWPQHF.

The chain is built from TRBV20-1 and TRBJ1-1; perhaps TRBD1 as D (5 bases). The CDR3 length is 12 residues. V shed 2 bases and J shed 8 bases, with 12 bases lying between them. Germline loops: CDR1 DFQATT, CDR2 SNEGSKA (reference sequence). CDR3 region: CSARKWGREAFF. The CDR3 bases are TGCAGTGCTAGAAAGTGGGGCAGGGAAGCTTTCTTT.

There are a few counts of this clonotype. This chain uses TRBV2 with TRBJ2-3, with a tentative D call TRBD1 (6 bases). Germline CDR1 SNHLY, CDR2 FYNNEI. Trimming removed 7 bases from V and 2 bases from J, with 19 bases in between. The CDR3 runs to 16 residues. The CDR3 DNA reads TGTGCCAGCACTTGGACAGATCAGAACCCCACAGATACGCAGTATTTT. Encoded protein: CASTWTDQNPTDTQYF.

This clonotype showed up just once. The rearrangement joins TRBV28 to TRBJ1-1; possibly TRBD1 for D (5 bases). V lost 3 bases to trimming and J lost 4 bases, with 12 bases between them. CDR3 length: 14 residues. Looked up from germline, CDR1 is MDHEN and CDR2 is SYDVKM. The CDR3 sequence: CASSLSGARTEAFF. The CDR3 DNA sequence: TGTGCCAGCAGTTTGTCCGGGGCGCGCACTGAAGCTTTCTTT.

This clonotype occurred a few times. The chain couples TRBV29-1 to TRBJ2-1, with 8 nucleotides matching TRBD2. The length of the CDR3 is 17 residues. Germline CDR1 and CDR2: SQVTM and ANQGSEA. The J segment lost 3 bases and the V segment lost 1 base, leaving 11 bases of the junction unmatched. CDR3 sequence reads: CSVEGPLRREVYNEQFF. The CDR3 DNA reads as TGCAGCGTTGAAGGCCCTTTGAGGCGGGAGGTCTACAATGAGCAGTTCTTC.

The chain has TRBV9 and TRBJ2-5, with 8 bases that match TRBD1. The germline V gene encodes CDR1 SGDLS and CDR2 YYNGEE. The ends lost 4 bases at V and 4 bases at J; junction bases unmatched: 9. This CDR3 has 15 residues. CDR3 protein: CASSTRTGTGETQYF. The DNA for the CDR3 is TGTGCCAGCAGCACCCGGACAGGGACCGGAGAGACCCAGTACTTC. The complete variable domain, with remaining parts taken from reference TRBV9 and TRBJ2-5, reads DSGVTQTPKHLITATGQRVTLRCSPRSGDLSVYWYQQSLDQGLQFLIQYYNGEERAKGNILERFSAQQFPDLHSELNLSSLELGDSALYFCASSTRTGTGETQYFGPGTRLLVL.

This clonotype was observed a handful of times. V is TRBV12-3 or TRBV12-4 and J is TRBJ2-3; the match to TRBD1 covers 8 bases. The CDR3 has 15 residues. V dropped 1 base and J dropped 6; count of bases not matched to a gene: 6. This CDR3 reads CASSLGGQVSDTQYF. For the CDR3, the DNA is TGTGCCAGCAGTTTAGGGGGACAGGTGTCGGATACGCAGTATTTT.

The chain's CDR3 is CATSYARGYNEQFF. The CDR3 DNA reads as TGTGCCACCTCCTACGCTCGTGGGTACAATGAGCAGTTCTTC. The V gene is TRBV27, the J gene TRBJ2-1; D not certain. CDR3 length: 14 amino acids. The germline V gene has CDR1 MNHEY and CDR2 SMNVEV (reference sequence). With 10 bases removed from V and 4 bases from J, the gap between germline ends came to 17 bases.

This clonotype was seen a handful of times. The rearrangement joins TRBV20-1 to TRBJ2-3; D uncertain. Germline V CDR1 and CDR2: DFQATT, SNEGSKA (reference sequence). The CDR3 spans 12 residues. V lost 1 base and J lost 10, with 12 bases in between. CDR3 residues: CSARVRPSAQYF. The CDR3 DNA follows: TGCAGTGCTAGAGTCCGTCCGAGCGCGCAGTATTTT.

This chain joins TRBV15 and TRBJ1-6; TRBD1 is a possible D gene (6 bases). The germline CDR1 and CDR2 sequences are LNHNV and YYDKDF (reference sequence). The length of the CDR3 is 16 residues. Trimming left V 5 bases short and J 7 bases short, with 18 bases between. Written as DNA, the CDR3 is TGTGCCACCAGCCCTACAGGGTTCCTCAGGAATTCACCCCTCCACTTT. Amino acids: CATSPTGFLRNSPLHF.

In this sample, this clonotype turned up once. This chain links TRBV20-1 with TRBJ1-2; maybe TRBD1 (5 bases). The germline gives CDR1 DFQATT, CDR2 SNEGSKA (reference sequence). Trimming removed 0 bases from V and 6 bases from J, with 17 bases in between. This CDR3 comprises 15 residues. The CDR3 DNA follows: TGCAGTGCTAGAGATCCCGGAGGGGTTTATGATGGCTACACCTTC. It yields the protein CSARDPGGVYDGYTF.

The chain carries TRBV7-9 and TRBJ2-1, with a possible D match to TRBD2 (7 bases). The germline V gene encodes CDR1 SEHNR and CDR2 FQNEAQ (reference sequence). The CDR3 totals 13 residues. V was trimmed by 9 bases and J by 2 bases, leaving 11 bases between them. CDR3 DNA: TGTGCCAGTGAGGGGGGGGCCTACAATGAGCAGTTCTTC. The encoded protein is CASEGGAYNEQFF.

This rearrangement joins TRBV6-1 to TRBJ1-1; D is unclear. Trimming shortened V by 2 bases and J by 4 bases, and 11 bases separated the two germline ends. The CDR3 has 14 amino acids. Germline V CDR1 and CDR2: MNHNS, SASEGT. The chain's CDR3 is CASSETPVTTEAFF. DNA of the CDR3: TGTGCCAGCAGTGAAACACCGGTGACCACTGAAGCTTTCTTT.